The TCR beta chain under discussion was sequenced for a study of shared clonotypes between healthy human individuals. Study-wide results and limits: The study found approximately 5% of naive CD4 clonotypes shared across a handful of donors.

J lost 9 bases, V lost 3 bases, and 9 bases had no gene match. This CDR3 contains 15 residues. Germline CDR1 and CDR2: SEHNR and FQNEAQ (reference sequence). Both subsets, CD45RA+ naive and CD45RA-negative memory, were split from the CD4+ cells. A word on this clone: Its antigen remains unknown.

Profiling relied on immunoSEQ multiplex PCR, and the TCRdb table lists in-frame clones only, not all of them. In the table there are more than 2,000,000 clones, just over 90% of which are singletons. The sample taken for sequencing was naive CD4+ T cells from PBMCs. Subset given: CD45RA+ positively selected. The clonotype originates from a young man in good health. Some clones in this sample may be carry-over from other donors' samples. The rearrangement joins TRBV7-9 to TRBJ2-1, with 9 bases that match TRBD1. In nucleotides, the CDR3 is TGTGCCAGCAGCTTCGTAACAGGGGGCTTAGGTGAGCAGTTCTTC. Its protein product is CASSFVTGGLGEQFF. Full variable domain (missing parts from reference TRBV7-9 and TRBJ2-1): DTGVSQNPRHKITKRGQNVTFRCDPISEHNRLYWYRQTLGQGPEFLTYFQNEAQLEKSRLLSDRFSAERPKGSFSTLEIQRTEQGDSAMYLCASSFVTGGLGEQFFGPGTRLTVL.